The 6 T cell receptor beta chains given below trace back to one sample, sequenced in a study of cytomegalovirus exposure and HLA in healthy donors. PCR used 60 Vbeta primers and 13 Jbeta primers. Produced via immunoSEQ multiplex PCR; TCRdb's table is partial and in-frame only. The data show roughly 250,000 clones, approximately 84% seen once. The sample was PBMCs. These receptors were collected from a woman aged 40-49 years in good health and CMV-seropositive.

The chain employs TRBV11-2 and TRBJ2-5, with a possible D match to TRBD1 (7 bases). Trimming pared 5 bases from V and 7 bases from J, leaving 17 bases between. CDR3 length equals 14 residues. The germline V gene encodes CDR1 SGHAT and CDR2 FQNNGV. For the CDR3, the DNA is TGTGCCAGCAGCCTGGGACAGTCCGGGGGGACCCAGTACTTC. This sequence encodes CASSLGQSGGTQYF.

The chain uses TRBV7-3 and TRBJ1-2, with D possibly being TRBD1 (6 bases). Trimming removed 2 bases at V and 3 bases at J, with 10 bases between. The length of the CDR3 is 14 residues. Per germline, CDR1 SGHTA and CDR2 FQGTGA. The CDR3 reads CASSLQGGDYGYTF. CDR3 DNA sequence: TGTGCCAGCAGCTTACAAGGGGGAGACTATGGCTACACCTTC.

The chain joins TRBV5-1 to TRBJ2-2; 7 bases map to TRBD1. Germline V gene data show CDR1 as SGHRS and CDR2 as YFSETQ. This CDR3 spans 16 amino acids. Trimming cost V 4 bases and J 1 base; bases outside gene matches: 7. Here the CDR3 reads CASSPRDRENTGELFF. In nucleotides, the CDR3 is TGCGCCAGCAGCCCGCGAGACAGGGAGAACACCGGGGAGCTGTTTTTT.

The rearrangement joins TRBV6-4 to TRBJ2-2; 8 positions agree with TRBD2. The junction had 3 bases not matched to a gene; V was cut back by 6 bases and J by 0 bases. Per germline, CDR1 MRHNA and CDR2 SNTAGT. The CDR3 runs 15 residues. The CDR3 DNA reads TGTGCCAGCAGCACTAGCGGAGCGAACACCGGGGAGCTGTTTTTT. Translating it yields CASSTSGANTGELFF.

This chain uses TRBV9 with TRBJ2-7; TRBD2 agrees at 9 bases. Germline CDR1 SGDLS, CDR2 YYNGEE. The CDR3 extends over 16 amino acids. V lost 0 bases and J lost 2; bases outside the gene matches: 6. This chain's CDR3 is CASSVEGAGGTYEQYF. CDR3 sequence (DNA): TGTGCCAGCAGCGTAGAAGGAGCGGGAGGCACCTACGAGCAGTACTTC.

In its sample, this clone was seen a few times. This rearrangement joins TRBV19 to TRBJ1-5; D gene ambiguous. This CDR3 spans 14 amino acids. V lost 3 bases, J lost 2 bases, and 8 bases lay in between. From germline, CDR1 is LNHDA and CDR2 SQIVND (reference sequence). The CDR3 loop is CASSINSRNQPQHF. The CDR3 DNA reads TGTGCCAGTAGTATTAACTCGCGCAATCAGCCCCAGCATTTT. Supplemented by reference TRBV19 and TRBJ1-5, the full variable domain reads DGGITQSPKYLFRKEGQNVTLSCEQNLNHDAMYWYRQDPGQGLRLIYYSQIVNDFQKGDIAEGYSVSREKKESFPLTVTSAQKNPTAFYLCASSINSRNQPQHFGDGTRLSIL.